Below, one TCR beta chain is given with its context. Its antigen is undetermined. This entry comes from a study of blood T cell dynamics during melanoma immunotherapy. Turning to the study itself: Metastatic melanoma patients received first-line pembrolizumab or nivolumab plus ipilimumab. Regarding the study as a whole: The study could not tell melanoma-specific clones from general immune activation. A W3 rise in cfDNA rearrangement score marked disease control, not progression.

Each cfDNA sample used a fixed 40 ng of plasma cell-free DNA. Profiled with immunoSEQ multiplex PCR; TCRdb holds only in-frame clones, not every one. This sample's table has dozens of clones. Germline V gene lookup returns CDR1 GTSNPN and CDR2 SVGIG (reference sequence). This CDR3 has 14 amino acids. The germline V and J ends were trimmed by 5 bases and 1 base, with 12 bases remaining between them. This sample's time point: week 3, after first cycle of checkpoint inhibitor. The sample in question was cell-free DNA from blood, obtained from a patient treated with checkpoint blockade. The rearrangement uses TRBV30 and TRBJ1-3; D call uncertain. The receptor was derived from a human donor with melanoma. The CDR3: CAWGPGFSGNTIYF. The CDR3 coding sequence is TGTGCCTGGGGCCCCGGGTTTTCTGGAAACACCATATATTTT.